The source of this T cell receptor beta chain is a study of blood T cell repertoires in COVID-19. Study at large: Acute and convalescent COVID-19 samples came from the United States, Italy and Spain. PBMCs, B-cell-depleted T cells, or T cells provided the cDNA or gDNA that made up the material.

CDR3 length: 14 residues. With 0 bases removed from V and 1 base from J, the gap between germline ends came to 8 bases. Germline-derived CDR1 and CDR2 are SGHRS and YFSETQ. The protocol was immunoSEQ multiplex PCR, while the TCRdb copy is restricted to in-frame clones and leaves out a portion. The sample holds fewer than 150,000 clones, under 90% seen once. J is TRBJ2-7 and V is TRBV5-1; D remains unclear. This TCR was recovered from a woman aged 80 or older in a cohort sampled during active or convalescent COVID-19. What was sequenced was peripheral blood. The CDR3 nucleotides read TGCGCCAGCAGCTTGGACCCAGTTTCCTACGAGCAGTACTTC. This codes for CASSLDPVSYEQYF.